These 28 T cell receptor beta chains came from one sample sequenced in a study of T cell responses to AZD1222 COVID-19 vaccine. The table came from immunoSEQ multiplex PCR; TCRdb's copy has only in-frame clones and leaves some out. The top ten clones hold 22% of a sample with tens of thousands of clones, approximately 91% of them seen once. The source material was peripheral blood, sampled on day 0 of AZD1222 vaccination. These receptors all stem from an adult in good health.

This chain links TRBV5-4 with TRBJ2-3, with 10 bases identical to TRBD1. The V segment lost 4 bases and the J segment 3 bases; nucleotides outside the gene matches: 2. Germline CDR1 and CDR2: SGHNT and YYREEE (reference sequence). CDR3 length: 14 residues. The CDR3 DNA sequence: TGTGCCAGCAGCCCGGGACAGGGGACAGATACGCAGTATTTT. It encodes CASSPGQGTDTQYF.

The genes are TRBV6-5 and TRBJ1-3; D gene ambiguous. There are 16 residues in the CDR3. Trimming cost V 0 bases and J 0 bases, with 9 bases left between them. Per germline, CDR1 MNHEY and CDR2 SVGAGI. This CDR3 is CASSYSYGGSGNTIYF. In DNA form, the CDR3 reads TGTGCCAGCAGTTACTCGTATGGCGGCTCTGGAAACACCATATATTTT.

This sequence joins TRBV3-1 (or the pseudogene TRBV3-2) and TRBJ2-3; D possibly corresponds to TRBD1 (6 bases). Between the trimmed V and J ends, which lost 4 bases and 2 bases, there was a span of 10 bases. This CDR3 is built from 14 residues. Per the germline V gene, CDR1 is LGHDT and CDR2 is YNNKEL (reference sequence). The CDR3 DNA sequence: TGTGCCAGCAGCCCCACAGGGACCACAGATACGCAGTATTTT. Amino acids: CASSPTGTTDTQYF.

The J gene is TRBJ2-1, the V gene TRBV4-2; D not certain. The CDR3 has 13 amino acids. Germline CDR1 reads LGHNA; CDR2 reads YNFKEQ. V gave up 2 bases and J gave up 4 bases, with 6 bases separating them. CDR3 residues: CASSQPTYNEQFF. In nucleotides, the CDR3 is TGTGCCAGCAGCCAACCCACTTACAATGAGCAGTTCTTC.

The chain links TRBV6-2 or TRBV6-3 to TRBJ2-5, with 12 positions matching TRBD1. The CDR3 is made up of 14 amino acids. Trimming at V came to 6 bases and at J to 4 bases, leaving 3 bases not matched to a gene. Germline CDR1 is MNHEY and CDR2 is SVGEGT. CDR3 bases: TGTGCCAGCAGCGGGACAGGGGGCGCAGAGACCCAGTACTTC. This translates into CASSGTGGAETQYF.

This chain joins TRBV20-1 and TRBJ1-2; the D is unclear. This CDR3 has 11 amino acids. V was pared by 4 bases and J by 8 bases, with 11 bases between. Germline V gene sequence: CDR1 DFQATT, CDR2 SNEGSKA (reference sequence). CDR3 DNA sequence: TGCAGTGCTACCGGACTGCTCGGCTACACCTTC. Protein sequence: CSATGLLGYTF.

Written as DNA, the CDR3 is TGTGCCAGCACCGGTGGAGGACTAGCCTTCAATGAGCAGTTCTTC. It codes for CASTGGGLAFNEQFF. The V gene is TRBV7-9, the J gene TRBJ2-1, with TRBD2 identical over 8 bases. CDR1 SEHNR and CDR2 FQNEAQ come from the germline V gene (reference sequence). J gave up 6 bases and V 7 bases, and 11 bases lay outside the gene matches. The CDR3 covers 15 residues. Together with reference TRBV7-9 and TRBJ2-1, the CDR3 gives the full variable domain: DTGVSQNPRHKITKRGQNVTFRCDPISEHNRLYWYRQTLGQGPEFLTYFQNEAQLEKSRLLSDRFSAERPKGSFSTLEIQRTEQGDSAMYLCASTGGGLAFNEQFFGPGTRLTVL.

The rearrangement joins TRBV3-1 (or the pseudogene TRBV3-2) to TRBJ1-2, with D unclear. Trimming removed 0 bases from V and 4 bases from J, with 6 bases in between. CDR3 length: 13 amino acids. The germline V gene has CDR1 LGHDT and CDR2 YNNKEL (reference sequence). Here the CDR3 reads CASSQDGSYGYTF. The CDR3, as DNA: TGTGCCAGCAGCCAAGACGGTAGCTATGGCTACACCTTC.

The chain links TRBV5-1 to TRBJ2-2; the match to TRBD1 covers 7 bases. The V gene end was trimmed by 0 bases and the J gene end by 1 base; junction bases not matched to a gene: 0. Germline CDR1 SGHRS, CDR2 YFSETQ. The CDR3 sequence is 15 residues long. CDR3 bases: TGCGCCAGCAGCTTGGGACAGGGGAACACCGGGGAGCTGTTTTTT. This sequence encodes CASSLGQGNTGELFF.

The sample holds one count of this clone. V and J are TRBV2 and TRBJ1-4; D is possibly TRBD1 (6 bases). The CDR3 has 12 residues. CDR1 is SNHLY and CDR2 is FYNNEI in the germline V gene. V was pared by 6 bases and J by 9 bases, with 11 bases between. The CDR3 is CASSSQGKKLFF. The CDR3, as DNA: TGTGCCAGCAGCTCACAGGGTAAAAAACTGTTTTTT.

The chain employs TRBV15 and TRBJ1-2, with TRBD1 matching 10 bases. Germline V CDR1 and CDR2: LNHNV, YYDKDF (reference sequence). The CDR3 runs to 14 residues. V dropped 4 bases and J dropped 4; count of bases not matched to a gene: 3. The CDR3 reads CATSIRQGAYGYTF. CDR3 sequence (DNA): TGTGCCACCAGCATCCGACAGGGGGCCTATGGCTACACCTTC.

The chain joins TRBV2 to TRBJ2-7; 9 nucleotides line up with TRBD1. CDR1 SNHLY and CDR2 FYNNEI come from the germline V gene. J was trimmed by 3 bases and V by 2 bases; bases with no gene match: 5. This CDR3 region has 15 residues. The DNA of the CDR3 is TGTGCCAGCAGTGAAAGGGACAGGGTTATCTACGAGCAGTACTTC. As protein: CASSERDRVIYEQYF.

The V gene is TRBV19, the J gene TRBJ1-2, with 9 positions matching TRBD1. The CDR3 sequence is 18 residues long. Trimming took 3 bases from V and 5 from J; bases not matched to a gene: 16. The germline CDR1 and CDR2 sequences are LNHDA and SQIVND (reference sequence). The CDR3 sequence: CASSIPPPGQGGWYGYTF. Here the CDR3 DNA reads TGTGCCAGTAGTATTCCGCCACCGGGACAGGGAGGTTGGTATGGCTACACCTTC.

The chain carries TRBV5-8 and TRBJ1-2; TRBD1 agrees at 7 bases. The CDR3 totals 14 residues. V gave up 4 bases and J gave up 3 bases; unmatched junction bases: 6. Germline CDR1 is SGHTS and CDR2 is YDEGEE. The CDR3 bases are TGTGCCAGCAGCCGACAGGGAAGGGACTATGGCTACACCTTC. Translating it yields CASSRQGRDYGYTF.

This rearrangement joins TRBV5-1 to TRBJ2-6; no clear D gene. Germline CDR1 SGHRS, CDR2 YFSETQ. With 5 bases removed from V and 3 bases from J, the gap between germline ends came to 6 bases. This CDR3 spans 13 amino acids. The DNA for the CDR3 is TGCGCCAGCAGGGTGTATGGGGCCAACGTCCTGACTTTC. Protein product: CASRVYGANVLTF.

V gene TRBV5-5 combines with J gene TRBJ1-2; D is undetermined. The germline CDR1 and CDR2 sequences are SGHKS and YYEKEE (reference sequence). The germline V and J ends were trimmed by 4 bases and 8 bases, with 15 bases remaining between them. There are 13 residues in the CDR3. CDR3 DNA sequence: TGTGCCAGCAGCCTAGATCCGGGCAGGGGCTACACCTTC. Translation: CASSLDPGRGYTF. Looking up the rest from reference TRBV5-5 and TRBJ1-2 gives the full variable domain: DAGVTQSPTHLIKTRGQQVTLRCSPISGHKSVSWYQQVLGQGPQFIFQYYEKEERGRGNFPDRFSARQFPNYSSELNVNALLLGDSALYLCASSLDPGRGYTFGSGTRLTVV.

This chain links TRBV21-1 with TRBJ1-5. TRBV21-1 represents a pseudogene. The CDR3 is 13 residues long. The CDR3 region is CASSKYSRVAQHF. Here the CDR3 DNA reads TGTGCCAGCAGCAAATACTCCCGGGTGGCCCAGCATTTT.

The chain employs TRBV30 and TRBJ1-4, with a weak D call TRBD1 (6 bases). Between the trimmed V and J ends, which lost 4 bases and 8 bases, there was a span of 17 bases. CDR1 is GTSNPN, CDR2 SVGIG, per germline (reference sequence). The CDR3 contains 14 residues. CDR3 DNA: TGTGCCTGGACTGGCGGGGGGGCTGGGGAAAAACTGTTTTTT. Its translation: CAWTGGGAGEKLFF.

V and J are TRBV12-3 or TRBV12-4 and TRBJ2-7; D might be TRBD1 (6 bases). The V and J ends lost 5 bases and 7 bases respectively, with 15 bases between them. The CDR3 is made up of 13 amino acids. The CDR3 bases are TGTGCCAGCAGTAAGGGGGTGTCTTTTGAGCAGTACTTC. Protein: CASSKGVSFEQYF.

The chain recombines TRBV4-3 with TRBJ1-2; 7 bases match TRBD1. The CDR3 runs to 15 residues. Losses at the gene ends were 2 bases for V and 2 bases for J; bases not matched to a gene: 5. Per germline, CDR1 LGHNA and CDR2 YSLEER. As DNA, the CDR3 is TGCGCCAGCAGCCAAACACAGGGGCCGAACTATGGCTACACCTTC. This translates into CASSQTQGPNYGYTF.

V usage is TRBV28 and J usage is TRBJ1-5, with TRBD1 identical over 8 bases. J lost 7 bases, V lost 5 bases, and 7 bases had no gene match. CDR1 is MDHEN, CDR2 SYDVKM, per germline. CDR3 length: 14 residues. CDR3 in amino acids: CASSPGQETQPQHF. The CDR3 nucleotides are TGTGCCAGCAGTCCGGGACAGGAGACGCAGCCCCAGCATTTT.

J is TRBJ2-7 and V is TRBV5-5, with D perhaps matching TRBD1 (6 bases). This CDR3 region has 13 residues. V dropped 1 base and J dropped 5 bases, with 10 bases sitting between them. The germline V gene encodes CDR1 SGHKS and CDR2 YYEKEE (reference sequence). Here the CDR3 reads CASSLRQVNEQYF. As DNA, the CDR3 is TGTGCCAGCAGCTTGCGACAGGTTAACGAGCAGTACTTC.

This clone came up a few times. This chain's CDR3 is CASSWDGNIQYF. In nucleotides, the CDR3 is TGCGCCAGCAGCTGGGACGGAAACATTCAGTACTTC. The V and J genes are TRBV5-1 and TRBJ2-4; D tentatively fits TRBD1 or TRBD2 (5 bases each). The ends were cut back, 3 bases at V and 6 bases at J, with 7 bases in the middle. Germline CDR1 reads SGHRS; CDR2 reads YFSETQ. The CDR3 spans 12 residues.

The chain recombines TRBV28 with TRBJ2-7, with D possibly matching TRBD2 (5 bases). Deletions cut 4 bases from V and 6 bases from J, with 22 bases between. In germline, CDR1 is MDHEN, CDR2 SYDVKM. The CDR3 sequence is 16 residues long. The CDR3 loop reads CASSSPTLLVRGEQYF. As DNA, the CDR3 is TGTGCCAGCAGTTCACCCACCCTACTAGTTCGGGGCGAGCAGTACTTC. The entire variable domain, with the rest obtained from reference TRBV28 and TRBJ2-7, is as follows: DVKVTQSSRYLVKRTGEKVFLECVQDMDHENMFWYRQDPGLGLRLIYFSYDVKMKEKGDIPEGYSVSREKKERFSLILESASTNQTSMYLCASSSPTLLVRGEQYFGPGTRLTVT.

The CDR3 is CASSQGPYGYTF. CDR3 DNA sequence: TGTGCCAGCAGCCAGGGTCCCTATGGCTACACCTTC. The chain combines TRBV14 with TRBJ1-2; D is unclear. Germline assignment: CDR1 SGHDN and CDR2 FVKESK. Deletions cut 3 bases from V and 4 bases from J, with 6 bases between. The CDR3 is 12 amino acids.

This sequence joins TRBV7-2 and TRBJ1-5; D remains unclear. The germline V and J ends were trimmed by 4 bases and 5 bases, with 9 bases remaining between them. Germline-derived CDR1 and CDR2 are SGHTA and FQGNSA. CDR3 length: 13 residues. Here the CDR3 reads CASSSDIYQPQHF. CDR3 nucleotides: TGTGCCAGCAGCTCAGACATTTATCAGCCCCAGCATTTT. Based on the CDR3 plus reference TRBV7-2 and TRBJ1-5, the full variable domain is GAGVSQSPSNKVTEKGKDVELRCDPISGHTALYWYRQSLGQGLEFLIYFQGNSAPDKSGLPSDRFSAERTGGSVSTLTIQRTQQEDSAVYLCASSSDIYQPQHFGDGTRLSIL.

This clone has only a few counts. The chain has TRBV7-2 and TRBJ2-7, with D hard to call. The germline V gene encodes CDR1 SGHTA and CDR2 FQGNSA. V dropped 6 bases and J dropped 4 bases, with 7 bases sitting between them. This CDR3 region has 11 residues. Written as DNA, the CDR3 is TGTGCCAGCAGTCGTTTTTACGAGCAGTACTTC. Protein product: CASSRFYEQYF.

The V and J genes are TRBV9 and TRBJ2-7, with a tentative D call TRBD2 (5 bases). The CDR3 runs 13 residues. Germline loops: CDR1 SGDLS, CDR2 YYNGEE. V was clipped by 4 bases and J by 7 bases, with 15 bases between them. CDR3: CASSRPSLREQYF. The CDR3 coding sequence is TGTGCCAGCAGCCGCCCTAGCCTGAGGGAGCAGTACTTC.